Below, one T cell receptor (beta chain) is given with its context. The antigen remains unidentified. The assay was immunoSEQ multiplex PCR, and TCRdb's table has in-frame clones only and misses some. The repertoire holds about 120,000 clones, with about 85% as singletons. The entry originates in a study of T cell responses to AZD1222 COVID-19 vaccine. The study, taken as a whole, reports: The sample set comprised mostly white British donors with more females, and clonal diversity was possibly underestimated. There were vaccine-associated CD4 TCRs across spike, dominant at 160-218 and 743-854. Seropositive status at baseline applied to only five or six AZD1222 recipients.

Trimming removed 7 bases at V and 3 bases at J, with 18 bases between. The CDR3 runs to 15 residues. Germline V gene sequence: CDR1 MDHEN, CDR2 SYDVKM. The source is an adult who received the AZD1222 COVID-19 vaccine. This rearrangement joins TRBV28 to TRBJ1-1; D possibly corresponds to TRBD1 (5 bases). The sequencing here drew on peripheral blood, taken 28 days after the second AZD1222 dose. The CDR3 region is CASIVGGMTYTEAFF. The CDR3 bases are TGTGCCAGCATCGTTGGGGGTATGACGTACACTGAAGCTTTCTTT.